These 8 T cell receptor beta chains originate from one sample sequenced in a study of T cells in Graves' hyperthyroidism and ophthalmopathy (dated by TCRdb to between 2018 and 2021). Library method: multiplex PCR. The instrument given in TCRdb is Illumina HiSeq 2000. The TCR beta CDR3 regions were amplified from the RNA transcripts. For the first round of RT-PCR on the TCR CDR3, the HTBI primer set was used together with the Qiagen OneStep RT-PCR kit. TCRdb's own reprocessing of the public reads used fastp at Q25 and MiXCR and kept productive beta chains. Rows with one shared CDR3 protein collapse into an entry with the most common genes and DNA. For this sample the table gives some 500,000 distinct CDR3 sequences, of which about 16% were detected only once. The ten largest clones take up over 25% of the sample. Sequencing was carried out using blood. The receptors derive from a woman in her 30s with Graves' ophthalmopathy.

This clonotype was seen many times. V gene TRBV6-6 combines with J gene TRBJ1-1; D is ambiguous. Trimming shortened V by 2 bases and J by 0 bases, and 10 bases separated the two germline ends. CDR3 size: 15 residues. Germline V CDR1 and CDR2: MNHNY, SVGAGI (reference sequence). CDR3 protein: CASSYVFGLNTEAFF. In nucleotides, the CDR3 is TGTGCCAGCAGTTACGTGTTCGGGTTGAACACTGAAGCTTTCTTT.

This chain connects TRBV9 to TRBJ2-2, with TRBD2 matching over 7 bases. The CDR3 length is 17 residues. Trimming removed 0 bases from V and 3 bases from J; junction bases left unmatched: 8. Germline assignment: CDR1 SGDLS and CDR2 YYNGEE. For the CDR3, the DNA is TGTGCCAGCAGCGTAGGGCTGGCGGGAGTGGACACCGGGGAGCTGTTTTTT. Protein: CASSVGLAGVDTGELFF.

The J gene is TRBJ2-3, the V gene TRBV2, with D perhaps TRBD2 (5 bases). CDR3 size: 12 residues. Looked up from germline, CDR1 is SNHLY and CDR2 is FYNNEI. The germline V and J ends were trimmed by 2 bases and 8 bases, with 8 bases remaining between them. The CDR3 protein is CASSEPAGTQYF. The CDR3 DNA reads as TGTGCCAGCAGTGAACCCGCGGGTACGCAGTATTTT.

About this clonotype: At one end the junction does not follow the germline gene, possibly because of a read error. The chain is built from TRBV20-1 and TRBJ2-7; 11 bases line up with TRBD1. Germline values: CDR1 DFQATT, CDR2 SNEGSKA (reference sequence). The CDR3 has 12 residues. Here the CDR3 DNA reads TGCAGTCCAAGGACAGGGGGCTACGGGCAGTACTTC. This codes for CSPRTGGYGQYF.

This clonotype was detected ten times or more. The rearrangement joins TRBV28 to TRBJ2-1, with 7 bases that match TRBD2. Germline CDR1 MDHEN, CDR2 SYDVKM. This CDR3 region has 13 residues. V lost 6 bases and J lost 7; bases outside the gene matches: 6. CDR3 protein: CASSPGGGNEQFF. As DNA, the CDR3 is TGTGCCAGCAGCCCGGGAGGAGGGAATGAGCAGTTCTTC.

The chain combines TRBV27 with TRBJ2-1; 10 nucleotides line up with TRBD1. CDR3 length: 14 amino acids. The germline CDR1 and CDR2 sequences are MNHEY and SMNVEV (reference sequence). The ends lost 8 bases at V and 12 bases at J; junction bases unmatched: 13. The CDR3 here is CASRMGDRGFRQFF. The CDR3 DNA reads TGTGCCAGCCGAATGGGGGACAGGGGATTTAGGCAGTTCTTC.

Ten or more counts support this clonotype. The V and J genes are TRBV6-1 and TRBJ1-1, with TRBD1 matching over 9 bases. Germline V lookup: CDR1 MNHNS, CDR2 SASEGT. The length of the CDR3 is 16 residues. The J segment lost 5 bases and the V segment lost 5 bases, leaving 12 bases of the junction unmatched. In nucleotides, the CDR3 is TGTGCCAGCAGTTCGTTTTACAGGGGGCGCGAAACTGAAGCTTTCTTT. Translated, it gives CASSSFYRGRETEAFF.

As for this clonotype: An end of the junction does not agree with germline; a read error may underlie this. Here the CDR3 DNA reads TGTGCTAGCAGCTTTGGCCAGGGGGCCTCCGGGGAGCTGTTTTTT. Translated, it gives CASSFGQGASGELFF. This rearrangement joins TRBV7-7 to TRBJ2-2; TRBD1 agrees at 8 bases. The length of the CDR3 is 15 residues. CDR1 is SSHAT and CDR2 is FNYEAQ in the germline V gene (reference sequence).